A selection of T cell receptor beta chains follows, all from one sample in a study of early T cells in non-severe SARS-CoV-2 infection. One entry per CDR3 protein results from TCRdb running MiXCR on the 5' RACE reads. The sample consists of some 50,000 distinct CDR3 sequences, roughly 8.8% of them appearing once. Sequencing was performed on whole blood. The receptors were sampled from an adult who was a healthcare worker with PCR-confirmed SARS-CoV-2 infection or an uninfected control (not recorded which). The CDR3 runs from the conserved cysteine through the conserved F or W. D genes are given only for firm matches. Not every row has a clone size; where given, it reads once, few, many or a size class.

clone size	J gene	CDR3 length	D gene	V gene	CDR3 DNA	CDR3 protein
NA	TRBJ1-1	13	NA	TRBV29-1	TGCAGCACACGCCAGGGATTGGGGACTGAAGCTTTCTTT	CSTRQGLGTEAFF
NA	TRBJ1-2	13	NA	TRBV29-1	TGCAGCGTTGAAGTTCAAGGTCTGGGTGGCTACACCTTC	CSVEVQGLGGYTF
many	TRBJ1-6	11	NA	TRBV19	TGTGCCAGTAGTATACCAGGAGAAATCCACTTT	CASSIPGEIHF
NA	TRBJ2-1	15	TRBD2	TRBV11-2	TGTGCCAGCAGCGTTAGCGGGGGGTCCTACAATGAGCAGTTCTTC	CASSVSGGSYNEQFF
few	TRBJ2-1	14	NA	TRBV9	TGTGCCAGCAGCGTAGTACAGGGGGGGAATGAGCAGTTCTTC	CASSVVQGGNEQFF
few	TRBJ2-2	14	NA	TRBV7-2	TGTGCCAGCAGCGCTATGTTTGATACCGGGGAGCTGTTTTTT	CASSAMFDTGELFF
NA	TRBJ1-1	13	TRBD1	TRBV27	TGTGCCAGCAGCCACAGGGGAAGCACTGAAGCTTTCTTT	CASSHRGSTEAFF
many	TRBJ1-1	14	NA	TRBV7-9	TGTGCCAGCAGCTTAGGGGTGAGGAACACTGAAGCTTTCTTT	CASSLGVRNTEAFF
NA	TRBJ2-5	14	NA	TRBV12-3/TRBV12-4	TGTGCCAGCAGTGAACAGGGCGACGGAGAGACCCAGTACTTC	CASSEQGDGETQYF
NA	TRBJ2-7	15	NA	TRBV7-2	TGTGCCAGCAGCTCTCGGACGAAGGACAGCAACGAGCAGTACTTC	CASSSRTKDSNEQYF
NA	TRBJ2-7	12	NA	TRBV2	TGTGCCAGCGGGACTGATGCCTACGAGCAGTACTTC	CASGTDAYEQYF
NA	TRBJ2-5	16	TRBD2	TRBV7-2	TGTGCCAGCACTTGGCTAGCGGGGGGCCTCCAAGAGACCCAGTACTTC	CASTWLAGGLQETQYF
NA	TRBJ1-1	12	NA	TRBV6-2/TRBV6-3	TGTGCCAGCAGTAGACCCCGGAAGGAAGCTTTCTTT	CASSRPRKEAFF
NA	TRBJ1-4	12	NA	TRBV12-3/TRBV12-4	TGTGCCAGCACCCTTACCTCGGGGCAGTTAGACTTT	CASTLTSGQLDF
NA	TRBJ1-1	13	TRBD1	TRBV6-5	TGTGCCAGCAGTACTGGGACAGGGGGTAAAGCTTTCTTT	CASSTGTGGKAFF
NA	TRBJ1-4	12	NA	TRBV5-4	TGTGCCAGCAGCAGGCCAGGTTTGGAACTGTTTTTT	CASSRPGLELFF
NA	TRBJ2-1	14	NA	TRBV5-1	TGCGCCAGCTCCTGGGGGACCAATAACAATGAGCAGTTCTTC	CASSWGTNNNEQFF
few	TRBJ2-7	15	NA	TRBV18	TGTGCCAGCTCAACGACAGGAAATTCCCTCTACGAGCAGTACTTC	CASSTTGNSLYEQYF
few	TRBJ2-1	13	TRBD1	TRBV6-1	TGTGCCAGCACTAACGGACAGGGGGGTGAGCAGTTCTTC	CASTNGQGGEQFF
many	TRBJ2-3	16	TRBD1	TRBV12-5	TGTGCTAGTGGTCTCCCCTGGGACAGGGAAGTCCAAACGCAGTATTTT	CASGLPWDREVQTQYF
NA	TRBJ2-6	14	NA	TRBV9	TGTGTCAGCAGCGTAGACTCTGGGGCCAACGTCCTGACTTTC	CVSSVDSGANVLTF
NA	TRBJ2-3	16	TRBD2	TRBV4-2	TGTGCCAGCAGCCAAGAAGGCGGGGGTAACGGAGATACGCAGTATTTT	CASSQEGGGNGDTQYF
NA	TRBJ2-2	14	TRBD1	TRBV6-2/TRBV6-3	TGTGCCAGCAATCCGACAGGGGGCACCGGGGAGCTGTTTTTT	CASNPTGGTGELFF
NA	TRBJ2-7	14	TRBD2	TRBV19	TGTGCCAGTAGAACTAGCGGGGGTACCTACGAGCAGTACTTC	CASRTSGGTYEQYF
few	TRBJ2-3	12	NA	TRBV7-2	TGTGCCAGCAGCTCTTTGGTGGATACGCAGTATTTT	CASSSLVDTQYF
many	TRBJ1-1	12	NA	TRBV30	TGTGCCTGGAGTTTCCGGGCCGGGAGGGCTTTCTTT	CAWSFRAGRAFF
NA	TRBJ1-1	14	NA	TRBV12-3/TRBV12-4	TGTGCCAGCAGTTCCGAGAACCTGAACACTGAAGCTTTCTTT	CASSSENLNTEAFF
NA	TRBJ1-1	15	NA	TRBV4-2	TGTGCCAGCAGCCAGGTGTCGGGGGATGACACTGAAGCTTTCTTT	CASSQVSGDDTEAFF
NA	TRBJ1-2	14	NA	TRBV3-1	TGTGCCAGCAGCCCCCTCTTTGTTAACTATGGCTACACCTTC	CASSPLFVNYGYTF
NA	TRBJ1-1	16	NA	TRBV7-9	TGTGCCAGCAGCCCTAGGGGGTCGAACCTCCACACTGAAGCTTTCTTT	CASSPRGSNLHTEAFF
NA	TRBJ1-3	18	NA	TRBV3-1	TGTGCCAGCAGCCAAGAGGGGGCAGCTCGCAACTCTGGAAACACCATATATTTT	CASSQEGAARNSGNTIYF
NA	TRBJ2-7	14	TRBD1	TRBV27	TGTGCCAGCAGTTCTCGACAGGGTAACTACGAGCAGTACTTC	CASSSRQGNYEQYF
NA	TRBJ1-2	13	NA	TRBV2	TGTGCCACCAGACCAACAGCTCAAAATGGCTACACCTTC	CATRPTAQNGYTF
many	TRBJ2-1	12	NA	TRBV5-1	TGCGCCAGTTGCGAGGGCGATGGTGAGCAGTTCTTC	CASCEGDGEQFF
few	TRBJ2-2	14	TRBD2	TRBV20-1	TGCAGTGCTCCACGCGGGGGAGGGTCCGGGGAGCTGTTTTTT	CSAPRGGGSGELFF
many	TRBJ2-1	13	NA	TRBV7-9	TGTGCCAGCAGCGTCCCAGGGAGCGACTGGCAGTTCTTC	CASSVPGSDWQFF
NA	TRBJ2-2	10	NA	TRBV6-6	TGTGCCAGCTGGTCCGGGGAGCTGTTTTTT	CASWSGELFF
NA	TRBJ1-4	15	NA	TRBV2	TGTGCCAGCAGTGAAGCAGGGGCAAAGGGAGAAAAACTGTTTTTT	CASSEAGAKGEKLFF
once	TRBJ1-4	13	NA	TRBV3-1	TGTGCCAGCAGCCAAAGGGCTAATGAAAAACTGTTTTTT	CASSQRANEKLFF
few	TRBJ1-2	14	TRBD1	TRBV5-4	TGTGCCAGCAGCCTTCAGGGGGCTAACTATGGCTACACCTTC	CASSLQGANYGYTF
NA	TRBJ2-5	14	NA	TRBV19	TGTGCCAGTAGTGGAGGAGGGGCCCAAGAGACCCAGTACTTC	CASSGGGAQETQYF
few	TRBJ1-4	14	TRBD1	TRBV14	TGTGCCAGCAGCTCCGGGACAGCATTTGAAAAACTGTTTTTT	CASSSGTAFEKLFF
few	TRBJ1-1	13	NA	TRBV7-2	TGTGCCAGCAGCCCAATCGACGGTACCAAAGCTTTCTTT	CASSPIDGTKAFF